This is a list of T cell receptor beta chains from one sample in a study of T cell responses to AZD1222 COVID-19 vaccine. Generated by immunoSEQ multiplex PCR, the TCRdb table keeps only in-frame clones and is missing some. The repertoire holds roughly 170,000 clones, with about nine tenths as singletons. Here the sequenced sample was peripheral blood, taken on day 0 of AZD1222 vaccination. These TCRs come from an adult in good health. The CDR3 runs from the conserved cysteine through the conserved F or W. D genes are given only for firm matches. Where a row states a size, it is once, few, many or the class of an expanded clone; other rows omit it.

clone_size,v_call,j_call,d_call,cdr3_nt,cdr3_aa
.,TRBV19,TRBJ1-2,.,TGTGCCAGTAGTAGGGACGAGGGAAACTATGGCTACACCTTC,CASSRDEGNYGYTF
few,TRBV27,TRBJ2-2,.,TGTGCCAGCAGTATTTTACCCGGGTTAGGAACCGGGGAGCTGTTTTTT,CASSILPGLGTGELFF
.,TRBV7-2,TRBJ2-1,TRBD2,TGTGCCAGCAGTCCTAGCGGGGGGGCCCCGAATGAGCAGTTCTTC,CASSPSGGAPNEQFF
.,TRBV19,TRBJ2-1,.,TGTGCCAGTAGTCCAACCGGGACGGAGCAGTTCTTC,CASSPTGTEQFF
.,TRBV6-5,TRBJ1-1,.,TGTGCCACCAACTCGCAGGGGTTGAACACTGAAGCTTTCTTT,CATNSQGLNTEAFF
.,TRBV20-1,TRBJ2-1,TRBD1,TGCAGTGCTAGTGGGGTGCACAGGGGAGTGGATGAGCAGTTCTTC,CSASGVHRGVDEQFF
.,TRBV6-5,TRBJ2-7,.,TGTGCCAGCAGTTATAGGACTACCGGGGACGAGCAGTACTTC,CASSYRTTGDEQYF
.,TRBV12-3/TRBV12-4,TRBJ1-2,TRBD1,TGTGCCAGCAGTTTAGACAGGGGCTGGGGCTACACCTTC,CASSLDRGWGYTF
.,TRBV6-6,TRBJ2-2,.,TGTGCCAGCAGCCCCAACGGGGAGCTGTTTTTT,CASSPNGELFF
.,TRBV9,TRBJ2-5,.,TGTGCCAGCAGCGCGGGCGGTTGGGAGACCCAGTACTTC,CASSAGGWETQYF
.,TRBV3-1/TRBV3-2,TRBJ2-3,.,TGTGCACAGCACCCCAGGAGGGGAAGAGAAAGCACAGATACGCAGTATTTT,CAQHPRRGRESTDTQYF
once,TRBV5-4,TRBJ1-6,.,TGTGCCAGCAGCTTGGGGCTGAGCTCCTATAATTCACCCCTCCACTTT,CASSLGLSSYNSPLHF
.,TRBV24-1,TRBJ1-5,.,TGTGCCACCAGTGATTCTACAGGTACTCAGCCCCAGCATTTT,CATSDSTGTQPQHF
.,TRBV7-8,TRBJ1-2,.,TGTGCCAGCAGCTTAGGGTCAGGGATTGTCGACTACACCTTC,CASSLGSGIVDYTF
.,TRBV27,TRBJ1-2,TRBD1,TGTGCCAGCACCACAGGGGCCCATGGCTACACCTTC,CASTTGAHGYTF
.,TRBV5-1,TRBJ1-4,.,TGCGCCAGCAGCTCGGGGGGACGTACTAATGAAAAACTGTTTTTT,CASSSGGRTNEKLFF
.,TRBV6-2/TRBV6-3,TRBJ1-5,.,TGTGCCAGCAGCATTGGGGTTATTCAGCCCCAGCATTTT,CASSIGVIQPQHF
few,TRBV29-1,TRBJ1-1,.,TGCAGCGTTGAACTCCGGTCCCTGGGCACTGAAGCTTTCTTT,CSVELRSLGTEAFF
few,TRBV6-2/TRBV6-3,TRBJ2-3,.,TGTGCCAGCAGTTTTCATCGGACTTCCCGCTATACGCAGTATTTT,CASSFHRTSRYTQYF
.,TRBV6-1,TRBJ1-2,.,TGTGCCAGCAGTGAAGCCGTCCTACGTGGCTACACCTTC,CASSEAVLRGYTF
.,TRBV12-3/TRBV12-4,TRBJ1-5,.,TGTGCCAGCAGCGTACAGGGCAATCAGCCCCAGCATTTT,CASSVQGNQPQHF
once,TRBV5-1,TRBJ1-1,TRBD1,TGCGCCAGCAGCGGGACAGGGATTGTGAACACTGAAGCTTTCTTT,CASSGTGIVNTEAFF